The clone carrying this T cell receptor (beta chain) was found many times. The sample is drawn from a study of T-cell reconstitution after alpha-beta-depleted transplantation in children. Library preparation (for TCRbeta) was performed with unique molecular identifiers. TCRdb re-derived calls from the PCR reads in MiXCR, one entry per CDR3 protein. This table has about 200,000 distinct CDR3 sequences, 13% to 15% appearing once. The CDR3 is made up of 13 amino acids. CDR1 and CDR2 from the germline V gene are DFQATT and SNEGSKA (reference sequence). V lost 1 base and J lost 8; bases outside the gene matches: 3.

The rearrangement uses TRBV20-1 and TRBJ2-5; TRBD2 matches 11 bases. The sequence was collected from a human donor who donated a stem cell graft to a child with acute lymphoblastic leukemia. The sample here was PBMCs from the stem cell graft donor, taken from the stem cell graft. The CDR3 reads CSARGLAGGTQYF. CDR3 nucleotide sequence: TGCAGTGCTAGAGGGCTAGCGGGAGGAACCCAGTACTTC.